The 32 T cell receptor beta chains given below trace back to one sample, sequenced in a study of blood T cell repertoires in COVID-19. Assay: immunoSEQ multiplex PCR; the TCRdb copy retains only in-frame clones and omits some. This sample yields tens of thousands of clones, of which roughly 85% are seen a single time; less than 1.5% belongs to the top ten. The sequenced sample consisted of peripheral blood. The source of these receptors is a man between 40 and 49 years old with acute or convalescent COVID-19.

This clone was seen more than once but under ten times. CDR3 loop: CASRVGTGRQTQYF. Written as DNA, the CDR3 is TGTGCCAGCAGGGTCGGGACAGGGCGACAGACCCAGTACTTC. The chain has TRBV6-5 and TRBJ2-5; 9 bases are shared with TRBD1. Germline assignment: CDR1 MNHEY and CDR2 SVGAGI. The CDR3 runs to 14 residues. The junction had 8 bases not matched to a gene; V was cut back by 6 bases and J by 6 bases.

This clone was seen more than once but under ten times. The V and J genes are TRBV10-3 and TRBJ1-2; TRBD1 matches at 8 bases. CDR3 size: 14 residues. Germline CDR1 ENHRY, CDR2 SYGVKD. The J segment lost 3 bases and the V segment lost 3 bases, leaving 3 bases of the junction unmatched. CDR3 nucleotides: TGTGCCATCAGTGAAGACAGGGGCTACTATGGCTACACCTTC. It codes for CAISEDRGYYGYTF.

The chain combines TRBV29-1 with TRBJ1-2; D not resolved. Germline CDR1 is SQVTM and CDR2 is ANQGSEA. The CDR3 has 11 amino acids. Trimming took off 4 bases at V and 13 bases at J, with 16 bases between the two ends. The CDR3 nucleotides are TGCAGCGTTGTGGCCGGGGTTATTAGCACCTTC. The encoded protein is CSVVAGVISTF.

This clone was seen more than once but under ten times. This chain connects TRBV2 to TRBJ2-1, with TRBD2 as a possible D gene (7 bases). Trimming shortened V by 3 bases and J by 8 bases, and 17 bases separated the two germline ends. The CDR3 contains 15 residues. The V gene's germline CDR1 is SNHLY and CDR2 FYNNEI. The CDR3 sequence: CASSERGRSVDEQFF. CDR3 DNA: TGTGCCAGCAGTGAGCGGGGGCGCTCCGTAGATGAGCAGTTCTTC.

For this clone: The sample holds other DNA sequences that translate to the same CDR3. V usage is TRBV4-1 and J usage is TRBJ1-6, with TRBD1 matching over 7 bases. The CDR3 has 14 residues. Germline V gives CDR1 MGHRA, CDR2 YSYEKL. V was pared by 1 base and J by 6 bases, with 0 bases of the junction left unmatched. The CDR3 nucleotides read TGCGCCAGCAGCCAAGGACAGGGTAATTCACCCCTCCACTTT. Translated: CASSQGQGNSPLHF.

J is TRBJ1-2 and V is TRBV5-6, with D possibly matching TRBD1 (5 bases). The CDR3 runs to 13 residues. In germline, CDR1 is SGHDT, CDR2 YYEEEE. With 4 bases removed from V and 3 bases from J, the gap between germline ends came to 10 bases. The DNA of the CDR3 is TGTGCCAGCAGCCCGGACACCGACTATGGCTACACCTTC. Amino acid sequence: CASSPDTDYGYTF. The whole variable domain, filled in from reference TRBV5-6 and TRBJ1-2, reads DAGVTQSPTHLIKTRGQQVTLRCSPKSGHDTVSWYQQALGQGPQFIFQYYEEEERQRGNFPDRFSGHQFPNYSSELNVNALLLGDSALYLCASSPDTDYGYTFGSGTRLTVV.

V is TRBV30 and J is TRBJ1-1; 9 bases fit TRBD1. The germline V gene has CDR1 GTSNPN and CDR2 SVGIG (reference sequence). This CDR3 is 13 amino acids long. V trimming: 0 bases; J trimming: 7 bases; junction bases outside the gene matches: 3. The CDR3 coding sequence is TGTGCCTGGAGTGTCGGGGGACAGGGTGAAGCTTTCTTT. As protein: CAWSVGGQGEAFF.

Written as DNA, the CDR3 is TGTGCCAGCAAGCCGGGACAGGGGTTTAATCAGCCCCAGCATTTT. It is translated as CASKPGQGFNQPQHF. The genes are TRBV2 and TRBJ1-5; TRBD1 matches 10 bases. Germline assignment: CDR1 SNHLY and CDR2 FYNNEI. CDR3 size: 15 residues. V lost 7 bases to trimming and J lost 4 bases; unmatched junction nucleotides: 7.

In DNA, the CDR3 is TGTGCCAGTAGTATAGCAGGCTATGGCGTGGGGACAGGGGGAGTGGGAAAGAGGACTGAAGCTTTCTTT. Translating it yields CASSIAGYGVGTGGVGKRTEAFF. The chain carries TRBV19 and TRBJ1-1, with TRBD1 identical over 11 bases. This CDR3 is built from 23 residues. Losses at the gene ends were 1 base for V and 5 bases for J; bases not matched to a gene: 27. Per germline, CDR1 LNHDA and CDR2 SQIVND (reference sequence).

The rearrangement links TRBV4-1 to TRBJ2-2; D gene ambiguous. The CDR3 spans 15 residues. V was shortened by 8 bases and J by 3 bases, with 16 bases between the two germline ends. Germline CDR1 MGHRA, CDR2 YSYEKL. The CDR3 DNA follows: TGCGCCAGCCTCGCCCGGATTGGAGACACCGGGGAGCTGTTTTTT. Translation: CASLARIGDTGELFF.

V usage is TRBV27 and J usage is TRBJ2-5; D may be TRBD2 (6 bases). The V and J ends lost 5 bases and 5 bases respectively, with 21 bases between them. Germline V CDR1 and CDR2: MNHEY, SMNVEV (reference sequence). The CDR3 is 16 amino acids. CDR3 in amino acids: CASSPYPPRGGETQYF. CDR3 in DNA: TGTGCCAGCAGTCCTTACCCCCCGCGGGGTGGTGAGACCCAGTACTTC.

This chain uses TRBV12-3 or TRBV12-4 with TRBJ2-1; 9 bases agree with TRBD1. With 1 base clipped from V and 15 bases from J, the junction kept 4 bases outside the gene matches. CDR3 length: 12 residues. Here the CDR3 reads CASSLGDREAFF. The CDR3 DNA is TGTGCCAGCAGTTTAGGGGACAGGGAGGCGTTCTTC.

This chain links TRBV18 with TRBJ1-3; no clear D. This CDR3 spans 12 amino acids. Germline assignment: CDR1 KGHSH and CDR2 LQKENI. V shed 4 bases and J shed 6 bases, with 7 bases lying between them. The DNA for the CDR3 is TGTGCCAGCTCACTTGAGGAAAACACCATATATTTT. Translation gives CASSLEENTIYF.

This clone came up a few times. This chain joins TRBV9 and TRBJ1-4; perhaps TRBD1 as D (6 bases). The germline V and J ends were trimmed by 0 bases and 8 bases, with 20 bases remaining between them. CDR1 and CDR2 (germline): SGDLS, YYNGEE. The CDR3 length is 17 residues. The CDR3, as DNA: TGTGCCAGCAGCGTAGCTGAAGGAGAACAGGGTTACGAAAAACTGTTTTTT. Protein product: CASSVAEGEQGYEKLFF.

This clone has only one observation. The chain has TRBV5-1 and TRBJ2-1; no reliable D call. The V end lost 4 bases, the J end lost 1 base, and 3 bases lay between the germline ends. In germline, CDR1 is SGHRS, CDR2 YFSETQ. The CDR3 has 12 amino acids. CDR3 sequence: CASSLSYNEQFF. Written as DNA, the CDR3 is TGCGCCAGCAGCCTTTCCTACAATGAGCAGTTCTTC.

The chain carries TRBV7-8 and TRBJ1-2; 8 bases match TRBD1. V dropped 3 bases and J dropped 4; count of bases not matched to a gene: 4. The CDR3 contains 14 residues. Germline V gene sequence: CDR1 SGHVS, CDR2 FQNEAQ. CDR3 nucleotides: TGTGCCAGCAGCTTCGGACAGGGCCTCTATGGCTACACCTTC. Its translation is CASSFGQGLYGYTF.

The V and J genes are TRBV15 and TRBJ2-7; a possible D gene is TRBD2 (7 bases). The germline V gene encodes CDR1 LNHNV and CDR2 YYDKDF (reference sequence). CDR3 length: 15 residues. The germline V and J ends were trimmed by 0 bases and 7 bases, with 16 bases remaining between them. CDR3 amino acids: CATSRERGGLGEQYF. CDR3 coding DNA: TGTGCCACCAGCAGAGAGAGGGGGGGCCTGGGGGAGCAGTACTTC. The variable domain in full, with the rest retrieved from reference TRBV15 and TRBJ2-7, is DAMVIQNPRYQVTQFGKPVTLSCSQTLNHNVMYWYQQKSSQAPKLLFHYYDKDFNNEADTPDNFQSRRPNTSFCFLDIRSPGLGDTAMYLCATSRERGGLGEQYFGPGTRLTVT.

V is TRBV25-1 and J is TRBJ1-1; D is uncertain. Per germline, CDR1 MGHDK and CDR2 SYGVNS. The CDR3 sequence is 12 residues long. With 6 bases removed from V and 5 bases from J, the gap between germline ends came to 10 bases. CDR3 in DNA: TGTGCCAGCAGCGACATACTTACTGAAGCTTTCTTT. Translation gives CASSDILTEAFF.

V usage is TRBV2 and J usage is TRBJ2-3; 10 nucleotides agree with TRBD1. Germline trimming cut 3 bases from V and 3 bases from J; bases unmatched to any gene: 3. This CDR3 has 15 residues. The V gene's germline CDR1 is SNHLY and CDR2 FYNNEI. The CDR3 DNA reads TGTGCCAGCAGTGACGGGACAGGGGTAACAGATACGCAGTATTTT. Its translation is CASSDGTGVTDTQYF. Supplemented by reference TRBV2 and TRBJ2-3, the full variable domain reads EPEVTQTPSHQVTQMGQEVILRCVPISNHLYFYWYRQILGQKVEFLVSFYNNEISEKSEIFDDQFSVERPDGSNFTLKIRSTKLEDSAMYFCASSDGTGVTDTQYFGPGTRLTVL.

The CDR3 reads CASKPEYTEAFF. The CDR3 DNA is TGTGCCTCCAAACCGGAGTACACTGAAGCTTTCTTT. V and J are TRBV19 and TRBJ1-1; no clear D gene. Germline V gene lookup returns CDR1 LNHDA and CDR2 SQIVND (reference sequence). The CDR3 spans 12 residues. With 11 bases removed from V and 3 bases from J, the gap between germline ends came to 13 bases. Full variable domain (missing parts from reference TRBV19 and TRBJ1-1): DGGITQSPKYLFRKEGQNVTLSCEQNLNHDAMYWYRQDPGQGLRLIYYSQIVNDFQKGDIAEGYSVSREKKESFPLTVTSAQKNPTAFYLCASKPEYTEAFFGQGTRLTVV.

The J gene is TRBJ1-2, the V gene TRBV29-1, with 10 bases identical to TRBD1. Germline-derived CDR1 and CDR2 are SQVTM and ANQGSEA. The length of the CDR3 is 14 residues. Trimming removed 7 bases from V and 4 bases from J; junction bases left unmatched: 9. The CDR3 sequence is CSARTTGGVYGYTF. The CDR3 bases are TGCAGCGCCCGGACGACAGGGGGCGTCTATGGCTACACCTTC.

V gene TRBV7-3 combines with J gene TRBJ2-5; 12 bases line up with TRBD2. This CDR3 has 15 residues. Trimming removed 5 bases from V and 4 bases from J; junction bases left unmatched: 5. Germline-derived CDR1 and CDR2 are SGHTA and FQGTGA. The CDR3 nucleotides are TGTGCCAGCAGCAAGCTAGCGGGGGGGCGAGAGACCCAGTACTTC. It codes for CASSKLAGGRETQYF.

In this sample, this clone turned up once. V and J are TRBV5-1 and TRBJ2-2, with a tentative D call TRBD1 (6 bases). The CDR3 spans 17 residues. V was shortened by 3 bases and J by 5 bases, with 20 bases between the two germline ends. Germline CDR1 SGHRS, CDR2 YFSETQ. The CDR3 region has the DNA TGCGCCAGCAGCTACGCCAAGGGGGACCGAACGACCGGGGAGCTGTTTTTT. Its protein is CASSYAKGDRTTGELFF.

Points on this clone: At one end the junction does not follow the germline gene, possibly because of a read error. The chain joins TRBV23-1 to TRBJ2-1; 7 bases line up with TRBD1. TRBV23-1 is known as an ORF, though its function is uncertain. This CDR3 spans 12 amino acids. CDR3 residues: CASSQRTGPSIF. In nucleotides, the CDR3 is TGCGCCAGCAGTCAGCGGACAGGCCCCTCCATCTTC.

The chain has TRBV11-3 and TRBJ1-2; D gene ambiguous. There are 14 residues in the CDR3. Trimming removed 5 bases at V and 8 bases at J, with 18 bases between. Germline V lookup: CDR1 SGHNT, CDR2 YENEEA. CDR3 sequence (DNA): TGTGCCAGCAGCGACCCTGGGCCCATCCCCGGCTACACCTTC. Residues: CASSDPGPIPGYTF.

The CDR3, as DNA: TGTGCCAGCAGTGAAGGCCTGAGGAAAGCTTTCTTT. Protein sequence: CASSEGLRKAFF. The rearrangement uses TRBV25-1 and TRBJ1-1; D is unresolved. Trimming shortened V by 2 bases and J by 9 bases, and 10 bases separated the two germline ends. The germline CDR1 and CDR2 sequences are MGHDK and SYGVNS. The CDR3 contains 12 residues.

The rearrangement links TRBV4-1 to TRBJ2-3; 14 positions agree with TRBD2. J was trimmed by 4 bases and V by 4 bases; bases with no gene match: 16. Looked up from germline, CDR1 is MGHRA and CDR2 is YSYEKL. The CDR3 totals 20 residues. CDR3 amino acids: CASSLLGPTSGGVVADTQYF. CDR3 nucleotides: TGCGCCAGCAGCCTGTTGGGCCCGACTAGCGGGGGGGTGGTAGCAGATACGCAGTATTTT.

This clone was seen only once. The V call is TRBV5-1, the J call TRBJ1-1, with D perhaps matching TRBD1 (6 bases). Deletions cut 4 bases from V and 0 bases from J, with 16 bases between. The CDR3 runs to 16 residues. The germline gives CDR1 SGHRS, CDR2 YFSETQ. The CDR3 DNA reads as TGCGCCAGCAGCCTAAAGACAGGCTACATGAACACTGAAGCTTTCTTT. Amino acid sequence: CASSLKTGYMNTEAFF. Together with reference TRBV5-1 and TRBJ1-1, the CDR3 gives the full variable domain: KAGVTQTPRYLIKTRGQQVTLSCSPISGHRSVSWYQQTPGQGLQFLFEYFSETQRNKGNFPGRFSGRQFSNSRSEMNVSTLELGDSALYLCASSLKTGYMNTEAFFGQGTRLTVV.

The chain joins TRBV3-1 (or the pseudogene TRBV3-2) to TRBJ1-3; D might be TRBD1 (6 bases). The CDR3 has 15 residues. Deletions cut 4 bases from V and 0 bases from J, with 10 bases between. Germline CDR1 LGHDT, CDR2 YNNKEL (reference sequence). CDR3 DNA sequence: TGTGCCAGCAGCCTTCACAGGGACTCTGGAAACACCATATATTTT. This translates into CASSLHRDSGNTIYF.

The chain combines TRBV2 with TRBJ1-2; D is unclear. Trimming cost V 2 bases and J 7 bases, with 11 bases left between them. Germline CDR1 and CDR2: SNHLY and FYNNEI. The CDR3 is made up of 13 amino acids. The CDR3 loop is CASSERRSLGYTF. DNA of the CDR3: TGTGCCAGCAGTGAACGCAGGTCGCTTGGCTACACCTTC.

This clone was observed once. The gene calls are TRBV5-1 and TRBJ1-2; 9 bases agree with TRBD1. From germline, CDR1 is SGHRS and CDR2 YFSETQ. The junction had 17 bases not matched to a gene; V was cut back by 3 bases and J by 2 bases. CDR3 length equals 19 residues. CDR3 protein: CASSSGEGTGRLRNYGYTF. DNA for the CDR3: TGCGCCAGCAGCTCTGGTGAGGGGACAGGGAGGCTTAGGAACTATGGCTACACCTTC.

V usage is TRBV6-6 and J usage is TRBJ1-1; no firm D call. Germline values: CDR1 MNHNY, CDR2 SVGAGI (reference sequence). This CDR3 is built from 13 residues. The V gene lost 4 bases and the J gene lost 5 bases, with 11 bases spanning the gap. The CDR3 region is CASSSRDITEAFF. The CDR3, as DNA: TGTGCCAGCAGTTCCCGAGACATTACTGAAGCTTTCTTT.